One sample yielded the 25 T cell receptor beta chains listed below, sequenced in a study of T cells in Graves' hyperthyroidism and ophthalmopathy. TCR beta CDR3 regions were amplified from RNA transcripts. The HTBI primer set was used in a first-round RT-PCR of the TCR CDR3. MiXCR, run by TCRdb on the multiplex PCR reads, gives a single entry per CDR3 protein. The sample lists about 610,000 distinct CDR3 sequences; more than 15% were seen once. The material sequenced was blood. The receptors come from a woman between 35 and 50 years old with Graves' ophthalmopathy.

This clonotype was seen ten or more times. The chain couples TRBV11-2 to TRBJ2-3, with 9 bases matching TRBD1. The germline gives CDR1 SGHAT, CDR2 FQNNGV. There are 16 residues in the CDR3. Trimming at V came to 5 bases and at J to 5 bases, leaving 11 bases not matched to a gene. This CDR3 is CASSRSPGQGLDTQYF. Written as DNA, the CDR3 is TGTGCCAGCAGCCGGTCGCCGGGACAGGGATTAGATACGCAGTATTTT.

The V gene is TRBV3-1, the J gene TRBJ2-2; 10 bases map to TRBD2. The germline gives CDR1 LGHDT, CDR2 YNNKEL (reference sequence). V shed 2 bases, J shed 7 bases, and the junction held 4 bases outside the gene matches. The CDR3 has 15 amino acids. DNA of the CDR3: TGTGCCAGCAGCCAAAAAGCGGGAGGGTACGGGGAGCTGTTTTTT. Its protein product is CASSQKAGGYGELFF.

In the case of this clonotype: At one boundary the junction diverges from the germline segment, which might be a read error. This chain uses TRBV6-1 with TRBJ2-5; the D gene is possibly TRBD1 (8 bases). The CDR3 spans 14 residues. Germline V gene sequence: CDR1 MNHNS, CDR2 SASEGT. The CDR3 DNA reads TGTGCCAGCAGTAAACAGGGGGGGCAAGAGATCCAGTACTTC. Amino acids: CASSKQGGQEIQYF.

Many counts were recorded for this clonotype. One end of the junction varies from germline; a read error may be responsible. The chain joins TRBV7-9 to TRBJ2-3; D possibly uses TRBD1 or TRBD2 (5 bases each). Germline CDR1 SEHNR, CDR2 FQNEAQ (reference sequence). The CDR3 covers 16 residues. CDR3 in amino acids: CASCFRMGEPTDTQYF. The CDR3 region has the DNA TGTGCCAGCTGCTTCCGAATGGGGGAACCCACAGATACGCAGTATTTT.

In this sample, this clonotype turned up many times. Germline and junction disagree at one end, which may indicate a read error. The V gene is TRBV2, the J gene TRBJ2-1, with D tentatively TRBD1 (5 bases). Germline V gene lookup returns CDR1 SNHLY and CDR2 FYNNEI. The CDR3 consists of 13 residues. In nucleotides, the CDR3 is TGTGCCAGCAGAGAAGAGCAGGGCAATGAGCAGTTCTTC. This gives the protein CASREEQGNEQFF.

This clonotype has at least ten counts. V usage is TRBV20-1 and J usage is TRBJ1-5, with TRBD1 matching over 8 bases. Germline V gene lookup returns CDR1 DFQATT and CDR2 SNEGSKA (reference sequence). J gave up 7 bases and V 3 bases, and 8 bases lay outside the gene matches. The CDR3 runs 14 residues. CDR3 protein: CSASLQGVRQPQHF. The CDR3 nucleotides read TGCAGTGCTAGCCTACAGGGGGTGAGGCAGCCCCAGCATTTT.

This clonotype was seen many times. The chain recombines TRBV27 with TRBJ1-2; TRBD1 is a possible D gene (6 bases). Trimming stripped 3 bases from V and 2 bases from J, with 13 bases between. CDR1 and CDR2 from the germline V gene are MNHEY and SMNVEV (reference sequence). CDR3 length: 15 amino acids. CDR3 sequence reads: CASSLRQGSNYGYTF. The CDR3 bases are TGTGCCAGCAGTTTGAGGCAGGGGAGCAACTATGGCTACACCTTC.

The table lists this clonotype with a few counts. The V and J genes are TRBV29-1 and TRBJ2-1; 7 nucleotides agree with TRBD1. The CDR3 runs 14 residues. J lost 4 bases, V lost 0 bases, and 3 bases had no gene match. CDR1 SQVTM and CDR2 ANQGSEA come from the germline V gene. This CDR3 reads CSVEDRGQYNEQFF. The CDR3 nucleotides read TGCAGCGTTGAAGATCGGGGACAGTACAATGAGCAGTTCTTC.

This clonotype was seen repeatedly, ten times or more. The gene calls are TRBV11-2 and TRBJ2-5, with 13 bases lining up with TRBD2. The germline V gene encodes CDR1 SGHAT and CDR2 FQNNGV. Trimming took 1 base from V and 5 from J; bases not matched to a gene: 4. This CDR3 has 16 residues. The CDR3 reads CASSLGTSGSWETQYF. CDR3 in DNA: TGTGCCAGCAGCTTAGGGACTAGCGGGAGCTGGGAGACCCAGTACTTC.

Ten or more counts support this clonotype. V gene TRBV28 combines with J gene TRBJ2-3, with a weak D call TRBD2 (5 bases). This CDR3 is built from 14 residues. The V gene lost 3 bases and the J gene lost 3 bases, with 10 bases spanning the gap. The germline gives CDR1 MDHEN, CDR2 SYDVKM. Here the CDR3 reads CASSFADLTDTQYF. The CDR3 DNA is TGTGCCAGCAGTTTCGCGGACTTAACAGATACGCAGTATTTT.

In this sample, this clonotype turned up many times. The gene calls are TRBV2 and TRBJ1-4; tentative D call: TRBD1 (5 bases). Looked up from germline, CDR1 is SNHLY and CDR2 is FYNNEI. This CDR3 is built from 14 residues. Trimming took off 3 bases at V and 5 bases at J, with 10 bases between the two ends. The CDR3 is CASSDLGPNEKLFF. DNA of the CDR3: TGTGCCAGCAGTGACCTGGGGCCAAATGAAAAACTGTTTTTT.

This clonotype was recorded at least ten times. The chain couples TRBV28 to TRBJ2-5; D may be TRBD1 (6 bases). In germline, CDR1 is MDHEN, CDR2 SYDVKM. The ends were cut back, 6 bases at V and 1 base at J, with 21 bases in the middle. CDR3 length equals 17 residues. DNA for the CDR3: TGTGCCAGCAGCCCCGCCCTGCAGGGGCGATTCCAAGAGACCCAGTACTTC. As protein: CASSPALQGRFQETQYF. Combining the CDR3 with reference TRBV28 and TRBJ2-5 gives the whole variable domain DVKVTQSSRYLVKRTGEKVFLECVQDMDHENMFWYRQDPGLGLRLIYFSYDVKMKEKGDIPEGYSVSREKKERFSLILESASTNQTSMYLCASSPALQGRFQETQYFGPGTRLLVL.

Concerning this clonotype itself: A much larger clone sits a single nucleotide away, making a read error possible. The rearrangement joins TRBV2 to TRBJ1-2; 10 bases map to TRBD1. The germline CDR1 and CDR2 sequences are SNHLY and FYNNEI. This CDR3 has 17 residues. For the CDR3, the DNA is TGTGCCAGCACCGTCCCGGGACAGGGGCCCTCTAACTATGGCTGCACCTTC. Translated: CASTVPGQGPSNYGCTF.

The chain joins TRBV28 to TRBJ2-5, with 7 bases that match TRBD1. The V segment lost 6 bases and the J segment 1 base; nucleotides outside the gene matches: 2. CDR3 length: 13 amino acids. In germline, CDR1 is MDHEN, CDR2 SYDVKM. The CDR3 sequence is CASRWDSQETQYF. For the CDR3, the DNA is TGTGCCAGCAGGTGGGACAGCCAAGAGACCCAGTACTTC. The variable domain in full, completed from reference TRBV28 and TRBJ2-5, reads DVKVTQSSRYLVKRTGEKVFLECVQDMDHENMFWYRQDPGLGLRLIYFSYDVKMKEKGDIPEGYSVSREKKERFSLILESASTNQTSMYLCASRWDSQETQYFGPGTRLLVL.

Regarding this clonotype: This sequence may be a read error, since a much larger clone differs from it by one base. The chain is built from TRBV3-1 and TRBJ1-1; weak D call: TRBD1 (5 bases). The germline V gene encodes CDR1 LGHDT and CDR2 YNNKEL (reference sequence). The germline V and J ends were trimmed by 5 bases and 1 base, with 14 bases remaining between them. This CDR3 spans 15 amino acids. CDR3 coding DNA: TGTGCCAGCAGCTCCGTCCTCGGGGGGAACACTGAAGCTTTCTTT. Translating gives CASSSVLGGNTEAFF.

This clonotype was counted between two and nine times. This chain joins TRBV5-1 and TRBJ2-2; possibly TRBD1 or TRBD2 for D (5 bases each). V lost 2 bases and J 7 bases, leaving 18 bases between the germline ends. Germline loops: CDR1 SGHRS, CDR2 YFSETQ. This CDR3 is built from 16 residues. CDR3 amino acids: CASSLPTRDGDGELFF. The CDR3 DNA reads as TGCGCCAGCAGCTTACCCACCCGGGACGGGGACGGGGAGCTGTTTTTT.

The chain joins TRBV30 to TRBJ2-4; unclear D gene. Trimming removed 4 bases at V and 5 bases at J, with 12 bases between. CDR1 and CDR2 (germline): GTSNPN, SVGIG (reference sequence). This CDR3 has 13 amino acids. CDR3 amino acids: CAWNTGLQNIQYF. The CDR3 DNA reads as TGTGCCTGGAATACCGGATTACAAAACATTCAGTACTTC.

This clonotype showed up many times. The J gene is TRBJ2-7, the V gene TRBV2; D gene uncertain. CDR3 length: 14 amino acids. Germline V gene data show CDR1 as SNHLY and CDR2 as FYNNEI. V lost 6 bases, J lost 0 bases, and 12 bases lay in between. The CDR3 loop is CASRGYESSYEQYF. The CDR3 nucleotides read TGTGCCAGCAGGGGATATGAGTCCTCCTACGAGCAGTACTTC.

Many counts were recorded for this clonotype. The gene calls are TRBV28 and TRBJ1-2; D remains unclear. Germline assignment: CDR1 MDHEN and CDR2 SYDVKM. CDR3 length: 11 amino acids. The ends were cut back, 5 bases at V and 8 bases at J, with 9 bases in the middle. This CDR3 reads CASSPSGGYTF. CDR3 bases: TGTGCCAGCAGTCCATCTGGGGGCTACACCTTC.

The CDR3 is CASSSGGGPGQPQHF. CDR3 nucleotides: TGTGCCAGCAGCTCCGGTGGGGGGCCGGGTCAGCCCCAGCATTTT. This rearrangement joins TRBV7-9 to TRBJ1-5, with a possible D match to TRBD1 (6 bases). V was trimmed by 4 bases and J by 6 bases, leaving 16 bases between them. Looked up from germline, CDR1 is SEHNR and CDR2 is FQNEAQ (reference sequence). The CDR3 totals 15 residues.

This clonotype occurred many times. The chain employs TRBV6-2 or TRBV6-3 and TRBJ2-3, with 8 bases matching TRBD2. Trimming cost V 2 bases and J 4 bases; bases outside gene matches: 8. The CDR3 extends over 16 amino acids. Germline values: CDR1 MNHEY, CDR2 SVGEGT. The CDR3 DNA follows: TGTGCCAGCAGTTACCGACGGACTAGCCCCCCAGATACGCAGTATTTT. Its protein is CASSYRRTSPPDTQYF.

This clonotype was seen a few times. The chain uses TRBV5-6 and TRBJ1-3; 9 nucleotides agree with TRBD1. The CDR3 covers 14 residues. Germline V lookup: CDR1 SGHDT, CDR2 YYEEEE. The V and J ends lost 4 bases and 4 bases, in that order; junction bases with no gene match: 3. The CDR3 DNA reads TGTGCCAGCAGCGTGGGACAGGGAGGAAACACCATATATTTT. It codes for CASSVGQGGNTIYF.

The chain has TRBV7-8 and TRBJ2-1, with a weak D call TRBD2 (6 bases). Germline CDR1 SGHVS, CDR2 FQNEAQ. The CDR3 covers 17 residues. The ends were cut back, 5 bases at V and 2 bases at J, with 19 bases in the middle. CDR3 sequence (DNA): TGTGCCAGCAGCGCTAGGAGGGACCTACGGACCTACAATGAGCAGTTCTTC. This encodes CASSARRDLRTYNEQFF.

In its sample, this clonotype was seen many times. The chain employs TRBV3-1 and TRBJ2-1, with 8 positions matching TRBD1. The CDR3 has 15 residues. Germline-derived CDR1 and CDR2 are LGHDT and YNNKEL (reference sequence). V was pared by 3 bases and J by 9 bases, with 10 bases of the junction left unmatched. Written as DNA, the CDR3 is TGTGCCAGCAGCCACCAGAGACAGGGGAACGGTGAGCAGTTCTTC. Encoded protein: CASSHQRQGNGEQFF.

The gene calls are TRBV5-4 and TRBJ2-5; perhaps TRBD1 as D (6 bases). From germline, CDR1 is SGHNT and CDR2 YYREEE (reference sequence). This CDR3 has 15 amino acids. Between the trimmed V and J ends, which lost 2 bases and 2 bases, there was a span of 13 bases. The DNA of the CDR3 is TGTGCCAGCAGCTTTGCCCCCAGGGGTCAAGAGACCCAGTACTTC. Protein: CASSFAPRGQETQYF.